A selection of T cell receptor beta chains follows, all from one sample in a study of shared clonotypes between healthy human individuals. Profiled with immunoSEQ multiplex PCR; TCRdb holds only in-frame clones, not every one. Here the sample spans millions of clones, 90% to 95% being singletons. Sequencing input: naive CD4+ T cells sorted from blood. Every receptor here comes from a young man in good health. The CDR3 runs from the conserved cysteine through the conserved F or W. The D gene is left open where the match is weak. Size is omitted from some rows. Given values are once, few, many or a class for expanded clones.

clone size	V gene	D gene	J gene	CDR3 DNA	CDR3 protein
.	TRBV5-1	.	TRBJ2-3	TGCGCCAGCAGCTTCACCGCAGGAATCCCAGATACGCAGTATTTT	CASSFTAGIPDTQYF
.	TRBV5-1	TRBD2	TRBJ2-2	TGCGCCAGCAGTCTAGCGGGGACGAACACCGGGGAGCTGTTTTTT	CASSLAGTNTGELFF
.	TRBV30	.	TRBJ2-5	TGTGCCTGGAGTCCCCAGAAAGAGACCCAGTACTTC	CAWSPQKETQYF
.	TRBV7-6	.	TRBJ2-3	TGTGCCAGTAGAAGCACAGATACGCAGTATTTT	CASRSTDTQYF
once	TRBV4-1	TRBD1	TRBJ1-5	TGCGCCAGCAGCCAAGAATCAGGGACAGGTTGGAATCAGCCCCAGCATTTT	CASSQESGTGWNQPQHF
once	TRBV9	.	TRBJ2-1	TGTGCCAGCAGCGTAGAAACGGGGCTGGGGTTCGATGAGCAGTTCTTC	CASSVETGLGFDEQFF
.	TRBV6-5	.	TRBJ1-1	TGTGCCAGCAGACCCGGAGCAGCGAACACTGAAGCTTTCTTT	CASRPGAANTEAFF
.	TRBV5-1	.	TRBJ1-4	TGCGCCAGCAGCTTCGACGCGGCTACTGAAAAACTGTTTTTT	CASSFDAATEKLFF
.	TRBV6-5	TRBD2	TRBJ2-5	TGTGCCAGCAGTCCCGGACTAGCGGGGGAGACCCAGTACTTC	CASSPGLAGETQYF
.	TRBV15	TRBD1	TRBJ1-2	TGTGCCACCAGCCCGGGACAGGCGAATCTCTATGGCTACACCTTC	CATSPGQANLYGYTF
once	TRBV5-4	TRBD1	TRBJ1-6	TGTGCCAGCAGCCCTAGTCCGGGACAGTACAGTTCACCCCTCCACTTT	CASSPSPGQYSSPLHF
.	TRBV5-5	TRBD1	TRBJ2-6	TGTGCCAGCAGCCCCGGGCTAGGACAGGGAGGCTCTGGGGCCAACGTCCTGACTTTC	CASSPGLGQGGSGANVLTF
.	TRBV2	TRBD2	TRBJ2-3	TGTGCCAGCGGCCGATTCGGACTAGCGGCACTACAGGCAGATACGCAGTATTTT	CASGRFGLAALQADTQYF
.	TRBV18	.	TRBJ2-3	TGTGCCAGCTCACCGGACAGTAGCACAGATACGCAGTATTTT	CASSPDSSTDTQYF
once	TRBV11-2	TRBD1	TRBJ1-4	TGTGCCAGCAGCAGGGGACAGGGGGTCGCTGAAAAACTGTTTTTT	CASSRGQGVAEKLFF
.	TRBV30	TRBD1	TRBJ2-1	TGTGCCTGGACCGGGACAGGGGTAGGTGAGCAGTTCTTC	CAWTGTGVGEQFF
once	TRBV7-2	TRBD1	TRBJ1-1	TGTGCCAGCAGCTTGGGACAGGAGCGAACTGAAGCTTTCTTT	CASSLGQERTEAFF
.	TRBV10-3	.	TRBJ1-2	TGTGCCATCAGTGAGTCGTTCTCAGGGCGATATGGCTACACCTTC	CAISESFSGRYGYTF
.	TRBV5-6	.	TRBJ2-1	TGTGCCAGCAGCTTGGGGCAGGTATACAATGAGCAGTTCTTC	CASSLGQVYNEQFF
once	TRBV19	.	TRBJ2-7	TGTGCCAGTAGGGCGACAGGTGAAGTGTACGAGCAGTACTTC	CASRATGEVYEQYF
.	TRBV11-3	TRBD1	TRBJ2-7	TGTGCCAGCAGCTTAGATCGGGGGACAGGCTCCTACGAGCAGTACTTC	CASSLDRGTGSYEQYF
.	TRBV25-1	.	TRBJ2-2	TGTGCCAGCAGTGGACAGCGACCCTCGGAGACCGGGGAGCTGTTTTTT	CASSGQRPSETGELFF
.	TRBV27	.	TRBJ1-2	TGTGCCAGCAGTTTAATAGGGAATCCTAACTATGGCTACACCTTC	CASSLIGNPNYGYTF
.	TRBV5-6	.	TRBJ1-3	TGTGCCAGCAGCGGGGACAAGAGCTCTGGAAACACCATATATTTT	CASSGDKSSGNTIYF
.	TRBV9	TRBD1	TRBJ2-1	TGTGCCAGCAGCCCCAGGGGACAGGGCTTTGATGAGCAGTTCTTC	CASSPRGQGFDEQFF
.	TRBV30	.	TRBJ1-5	TGTGCCTGGAGTCCGGTCGGGGTGATGGGGAATCAGCCCCAGCATTTT	CAWSPVGVMGNQPQHF
.	TRBV29-1	.	TRBJ1-4	TGCAGCGTGCAACTGCAGGGTAGTAAAAAACTGTTTTTT	CSVQLQGSKKLFF
once	TRBV11-2	TRBD1	TRBJ2-7	TGTGCCAGCAGCATTACAGGGGCCGAGCAGTACTTC	CASSITGAEQYF
.	TRBV7-4	.	TRBJ2-7	TGTGCCAGCAGCTCTCATCAGGACTACGAGCAGTACTTC	CASSSHQDYEQYF
.	TRBV18	TRBD1	TRBJ1-4	TGTGCCAGCTCGCCCCGGGACAGCGATAATGAAAAACTGTTTTTT	CASSPRDSDNEKLFF
.	TRBV29-1	TRBD1	TRBJ1-1	TGCAGCGTCCCCAGACAGGGGGGCACTGAAGCTTTCTTT	CSVPRQGGTEAFF
.	TRBV4-1	.	TRBJ2-5	TGCGCCAGCAGCCAAGATCAGGGGCGGGGAGGGGAGACCCAGTACTTC	CASSQDQGRGGETQYF
.	TRBV11-3	.	TRBJ2-5	TGTGCCAGCAGCTTAGGCGTGAACCAAGAGACCCAGTACTTC	CASSLGVNQETQYF
.	TRBV2	.	TRBJ2-5	TGTGCCAGCAGCCAGGACGGCGTCGCTCCCCAGTACTTC	CASSQDGVAPQYF
.	TRBV7-9	TRBD1	TRBJ1-2	TGTGCCAGCAGCTTTGAAACCGGGACAGGGGCGAGATATGGCTACACCTTC	CASSFETGTGARYGYTF
.	TRBV27	.	TRBJ2-3	TGTGCCAGCAGTTTGGGGCGGGACACAGATACGCAGTATTTT	CASSLGRDTDTQYF
.	TRBV5-1	.	TRBJ2-7	TGCGCCAGCAGCTTGAGGTCTGACGAGCAGTACTTC	CASSLRSDEQYF
.	TRBV29-1	.	TRBJ1-5	TGCAGCGTTGGTCCCAATTATAATCAGCCCCAGCATTTT	CSVGPNYNQPQHF
.	TRBV7-9	.	TRBJ1-2	TGTGCCAGCAGCTTAATCGGCTCACCTGAAGAGGGCTACACCTTC	CASSLIGSPEEGYTF
.	TRBV6-6	.	TRBJ1-5	TGTGCCAGCACCTCCAATCAGCCCCAGCATTTT	CASTSNQPQHF
.	TRBV11-3	.	TRBJ2-7	TGTGCCAGCAGCTTATCAGGAGGGGTCGAGCAGTACTTC	CASSLSGGVEQYF
once	TRBV6-5	TRBD1	TRBJ2-1	TGTGCCACCACCGGGACAGGGTTGGGGCAAAATGAGCAGTTCTTC	CATTGTGLGQNEQFF
.	TRBV2	.	TRBJ2-5	TGTGCCAGCAATGGCGGCGCGGGGACCCAGTACTTC	CASNGGAGTQYF
.	TRBV7-8	.	TRBJ2-6	TGTGCCAGCAGCCCCAAAGCTGGGGCCAACGTCCTGACTTTC	CASSPKAGANVLTF
.	TRBV4-3	.	TRBJ2-1	TGCGCCAGCAGCCAAGAAATGAGAGAACTACCTCGTGGCAATGAGCAGTTCTTC	CASSQEMRELPRGNEQFF
.	TRBV10-3	.	TRBJ1-6	TGTGCCATCAGTGGGGGGACATTTTCACCCCTCCACTTT	CAISGGTFSPLHF
.	TRBV9	.	TRBJ1-2	TGTGCCAGCAGCGTTGGTACGTCCTTCCTTGGGGACTATGGCTACACCTTC	CASSVGTSFLGDYGYTF
.	TRBV10-3	.	TRBJ2-1	TGTGCCATCAGCCTGAACGGGGATAATGAGCAGTTCTTC	CAISLNGDNEQFF
.	TRBV6-1	.	TRBJ1-2	TGTGCCAGCAGTGAGAACGCAGGGAACGGCTATGGCTACACCTTC	CASSENAGNGYGYTF
.	TRBV5-5	.	TRBJ1-5	TGTGCCAGCAGCCCGTCACGGGGAGGGGAGGGTCAGCCCCAGCATTTT	CASSPSRGGEGQPQHF
.	TRBV6-6	.	TRBJ2-7	TGTGCCAGCAGTTACTCGTTCAGCTCCTACGAGCAGTACTTC	CASSYSFSSYEQYF
few	TRBV6-6	.	TRBJ1-5	TGTGCCAGCAGTTACTCGGACAGCTCAGAGGTTGAGCCCCAGCATTTT	CASSYSDSSEVEPQHF
.	TRBV30	TRBD1	TRBJ1-2	TGTGCCTGGGCCGACAGGGGAAGCTACACCTTC	CAWADRGSYTF